This entry features one T cell receptor beta chain sequence. Libraries were prepared by immunoSEQ multiplex PCR; TCRdb keeps only in-frame clonotypes and omits some of them. The sample holds approximately 60,000 clones; 74% are singletons and the top ten take about 4.4%. These data originate in a study of T cells in tumors after PD-1 blockade. Study-level background: Either cemiplimab 350 mg every 2 weeks or pembrolizumab 200 mg every 3 weeks was given.

Germline loops: CDR1 ENHRY, CDR2 SYGVKD. The CDR3 is 16 amino acids. V dropped 4 bases and J dropped 4 bases, with 17 bases sitting between them. The gene calls are TRBV10-3 and TRBJ2-1, with D tentatively TRBD2 (7 bases). The sequencing used PBMCs, collected after anti-PD-1 treatment. The source is a human donor with basal cell carcinoma. The CDR3 protein is CAISGGGGKTYNEQFF. The DNA for the CDR3 is TGTGCCATCAGTGGTGGCGGGGGCAAGACGTACAATGAGCAGTTCTTC.